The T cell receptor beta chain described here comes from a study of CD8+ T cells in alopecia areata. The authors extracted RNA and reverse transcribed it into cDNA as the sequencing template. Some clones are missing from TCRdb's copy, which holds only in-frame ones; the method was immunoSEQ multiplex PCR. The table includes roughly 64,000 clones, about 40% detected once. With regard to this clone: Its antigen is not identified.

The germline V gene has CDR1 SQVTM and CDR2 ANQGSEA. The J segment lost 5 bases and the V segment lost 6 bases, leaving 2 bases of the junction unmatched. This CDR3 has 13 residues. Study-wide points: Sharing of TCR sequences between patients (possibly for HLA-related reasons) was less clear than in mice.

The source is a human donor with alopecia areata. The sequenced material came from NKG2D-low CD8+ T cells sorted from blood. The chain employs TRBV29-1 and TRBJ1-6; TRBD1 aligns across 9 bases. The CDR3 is CSVRTGDNSPLHF. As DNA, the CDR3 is TGCAGCGTCCGGACAGGGGATAATTCACCCCTCCACTTT.